The clone carrying this TCR beta chain has at least ten counts. The CDR3 totals 17 residues. V lost 3 bases, J lost 4 bases, and 22 bases lay in between. Per the germline V gene, CDR1 is SGHDN and CDR2 is FVKESK. This specimen belongs to a study of early T cells in non-severe SARS-CoV-2 infection. TCRdb processed the 5' RACE reads anew with MiXCR; each CDR3 protein has one entry. The table has tens of thousands of distinct CDR3 sequences, more than 10% seen once. The clonotype originates from an adult who was a healthcare worker with PCR-confirmed SARS-CoV-2 infection or an uninfected control (not recorded which). The donor label of this sample is uncertain. The sample consisted of whole blood, taken at baseline. The chain uses TRBV14 and TRBJ2-7; the D call may be TRBD1 or TRBD2 (6 bases each). The CDR3 spells CASSQGGVRFLGYEQYV. The CDR3 nucleotides read TGTGCCAGCAGCCAGGGGGGCGTCAGGTTTTTGGGGTACGAGCAGTACGTC.